A selection of T cell receptor beta chains follows, all from one sample in a study of cytomegalovirus exposure and HLA in healthy donors. Sequenced by immunoSEQ multiplex PCR; TCRdb stores in-frame clones only, minus some. The data contain 150,000 to 200,000 clones, 85% of them singletons. The sample comprised PBMCs. The receptors were sampled from a man aged 18 to 29 in good health and CMV-seropositive. CDR3s include the opening cysteine and the closing phenylalanine or tryptophan. A D gene is named only where the DNA matches it firmly. Rows give clone size only sometimes, using once, few, many, or a class for an expanded clone.

V gene	J gene	D gene	clone size	CDR3 protein	CDR3 DNA
TRBV5-6	TRBJ2-5	-	-	CASSLREQETQYF	TGTGCCAGCAGCTTGAGGGAGCAAGAGACCCAGTACTTC
TRBV10-2	TRBJ1-6	-	few	CASSDTGGNSPLHF	TGCGCCAGCAGTGATACGGGTGGTAATTCACCCCTCCACTTT
TRBV5-1	TRBJ1-4	-	-	CASSHQGSENEKLFF	TGCGCCAGCAGCCACCAGGGTTCCGAGAATGAAAAACTGTTTTTT
TRBV27	TRBJ2-1	TRBD2	-	CASSLSGTSGNGEFF	TGTGCCAGCAGTTTGTCCGGGACTAGCGGGAATGGGGAGTTCTTC
TRBV7-9	TRBJ2-3	TRBD1	-	CASSQDRSTDTQYF	TGTGCCAGCAGCCAGGACAGGAGCACAGATACGCAGTATTTT
TRBV5-1	TRBJ2-7	TRBD1	-	CASSFTGTGTYEQYF	TGCGCCAGCAGCTTCACCGGGACAGGGACGTACGAGCAGTACTTC
TRBV2	TRBJ2-7	TRBD2	-	CASSLAGGGEQYF	TGTGCCAGCAGTCTAGCGGGGGGCGGGGAGCAGTACTTC
TRBV27	TRBJ2-1	-	-	CATGEGSSYNEQFF	TGTGCCACAGGGGAGGGGAGCTCCTACAATGAGCAGTTCTTC
TRBV9	TRBJ2-5	-	once	CASSSGETQYF	TGTGCCAGCAGCTCGGGAGAGACCCAGTACTTC
TRBV11-2	TRBJ2-3	-	-	CASSGGRELLRDTQYF	TGTGCCAGCAGCGGAGGACGGGAGCTTTTAAGAGATACGCAGTATTTT
TRBV7-9	TRBJ2-7	TRBD2	-	CASSLLGGTRDYEQYF	TGTGCCAGCAGCCTCCTGGGCGGGACTAGAGACTACGAGCAGTACTTC
TRBV2	TRBJ1-2	TRBD1	once	CASMLGGDYTF	TGTGCCAGCATGCTAGGGGGCGACTACACCTTC
TRBV4-2	TRBJ2-7	-	few	CASSQERLAGYEQYF	TGTGCCAGCAGCCAAGAAAGATTAGCCGGCTACGAGCAGTACTTC
TRBV18	TRBJ1-4	TRBD1	-	CASSPTDRADKLFF	TGTGCCAGCTCACCGACGGACAGGGCCGACAAACTGTTTTTT
TRBV30	TRBJ2-3	TRBD2	-	CAWSAGGLGLSTDTQYF	TGTGCCTGGAGTGCGGGGGGACTAGGGCTGAGCACAGATACGCAGTATTTT
TRBV13	TRBJ2-6	TRBD1	-	CASSHRGAGANVLTF	TGTGCCAGCAGCCACAGGGGCGCCGGGGCCAACGTCCTGACTTTC
TRBV27	TRBJ1-6	-	-	CASSSGHPYNSPLHF	TGTGCCAGCAGTTCGGGACACCCTTATAATTCACCCCTCCACTTT
TRBV2	TRBJ2-3	-	few	CASSEVGGDGPDTQYF	TGTGCCAGCAGTGAAGTCGGGGGAGACGGCCCAGATACGCAGTATTTT
TRBV10-1	TRBJ2-7	TRBD2	-	CASSDLSSGEQYF	TGCGCCAGCAGTGATCTATCTAGCGGGGAGCAGTACTTC
TRBV7-9	TRBJ2-7	-	-	CASSLGGQNDYEQYF	TGTGCCAGCAGCTTAGGAGGACAGAATGACTACGAGCAGTACTTC